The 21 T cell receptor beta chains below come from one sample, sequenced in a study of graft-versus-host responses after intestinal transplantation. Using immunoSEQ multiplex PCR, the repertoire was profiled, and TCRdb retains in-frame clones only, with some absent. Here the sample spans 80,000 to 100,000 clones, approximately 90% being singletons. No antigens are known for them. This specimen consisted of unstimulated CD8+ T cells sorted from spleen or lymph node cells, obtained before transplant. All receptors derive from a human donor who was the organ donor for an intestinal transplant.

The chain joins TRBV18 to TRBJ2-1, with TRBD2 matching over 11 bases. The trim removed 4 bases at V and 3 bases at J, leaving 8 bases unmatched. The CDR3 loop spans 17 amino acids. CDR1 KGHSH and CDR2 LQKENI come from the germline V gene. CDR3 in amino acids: CASSRLAGGHYYNEQFF. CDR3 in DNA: TGTGCCAGCTCACGGCTAGCGGGGGGCCACTACTACAATGAGCAGTTCTTC.

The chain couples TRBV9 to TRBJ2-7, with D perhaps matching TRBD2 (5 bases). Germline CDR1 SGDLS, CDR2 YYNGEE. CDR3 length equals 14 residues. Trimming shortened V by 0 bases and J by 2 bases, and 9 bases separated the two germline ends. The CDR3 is CASSVGLTTYEQYF. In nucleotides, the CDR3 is TGTGCCAGCAGCGTAGGACTGACTACCTACGAGCAGTACTTC.

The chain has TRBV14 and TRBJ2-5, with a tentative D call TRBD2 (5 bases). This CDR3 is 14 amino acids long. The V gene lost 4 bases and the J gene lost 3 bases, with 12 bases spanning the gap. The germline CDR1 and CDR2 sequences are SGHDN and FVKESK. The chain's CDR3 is CASSLWTGKETQYF. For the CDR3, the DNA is TGTGCCAGCAGCCTCTGGACGGGGAAAGAGACCCAGTACTTC. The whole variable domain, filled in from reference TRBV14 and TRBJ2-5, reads EAGVTQFPSHSVIEKGQTVTLRCDPISGHDNLYWYRRVMGKEIKFLLHFVKESKQDESGMPNNRFLAERTGGTYSTLKVQPAELEDSGVYFCASSLWTGKETQYFGPGTRLLVL.

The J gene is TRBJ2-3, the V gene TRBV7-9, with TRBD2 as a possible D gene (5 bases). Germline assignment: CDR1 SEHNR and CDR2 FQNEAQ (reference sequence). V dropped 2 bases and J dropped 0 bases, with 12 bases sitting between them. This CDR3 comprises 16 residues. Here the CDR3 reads CASSLSFGMSTDTQYF. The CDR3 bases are TGTGCCAGCAGCTTAAGTTTCGGGATGAGCACAGATACGCAGTATTTT.

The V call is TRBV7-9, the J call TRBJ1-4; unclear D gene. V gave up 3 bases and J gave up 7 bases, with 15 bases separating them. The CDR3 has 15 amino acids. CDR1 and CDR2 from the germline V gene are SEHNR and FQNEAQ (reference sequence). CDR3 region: CASSFDFGTAEKLFF. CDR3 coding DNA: TGTGCCAGCAGCTTTGATTTTGGTACAGCTGAAAAACTGTTTTTT.

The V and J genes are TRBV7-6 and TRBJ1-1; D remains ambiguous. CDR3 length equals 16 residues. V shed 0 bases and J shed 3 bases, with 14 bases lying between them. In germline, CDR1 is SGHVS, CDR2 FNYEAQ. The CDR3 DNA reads TGTGCCAGCAGCTTAGCATCTTACGGGTTTGACACTGAAGCTTTCTTT. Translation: CASSLASYGFDTEAFF.

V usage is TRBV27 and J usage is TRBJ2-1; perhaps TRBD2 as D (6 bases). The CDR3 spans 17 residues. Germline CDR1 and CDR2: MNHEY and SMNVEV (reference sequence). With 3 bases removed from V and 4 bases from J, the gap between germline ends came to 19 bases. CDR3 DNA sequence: TGTGCCAGCAGTTTTATCCCCTTGAGCGGGCTGTACAATGAGCAGTTCTTC. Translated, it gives CASSFIPLSGLYNEQFF.

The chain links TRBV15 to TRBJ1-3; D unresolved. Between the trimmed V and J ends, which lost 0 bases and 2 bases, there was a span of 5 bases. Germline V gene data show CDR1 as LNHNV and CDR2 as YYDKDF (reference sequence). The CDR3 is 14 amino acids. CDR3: CATSREATGNTIYF. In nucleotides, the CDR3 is TGTGCCACCAGCAGAGAGGCCACTGGAAACACCATATATTTT.

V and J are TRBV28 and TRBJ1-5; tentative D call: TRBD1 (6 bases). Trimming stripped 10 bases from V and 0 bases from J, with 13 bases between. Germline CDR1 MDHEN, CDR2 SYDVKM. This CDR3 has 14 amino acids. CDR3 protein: CATRQAYSNQPQHF. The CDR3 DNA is TGTGCCACCAGACAGGCCTATAGCAATCAGCCCCAGCATTTT. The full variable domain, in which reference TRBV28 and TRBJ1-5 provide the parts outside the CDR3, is DVKVTQSSRYLVKRTGEKVFLECVQDMDHENMFWYRQDPGLGLRLIYFSYDVKMKEKGDIPEGYSVSREKKERFSLILESASTNQTSMYLCATRQAYSNQPQHFGDGTRLSIL.

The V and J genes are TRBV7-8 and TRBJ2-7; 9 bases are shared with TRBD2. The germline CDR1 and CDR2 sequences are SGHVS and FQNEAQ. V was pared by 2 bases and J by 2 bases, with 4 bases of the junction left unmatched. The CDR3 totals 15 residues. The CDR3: CASSLTAGGPYEQYF. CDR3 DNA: TGTGCCAGCAGCTTAACGGCGGGAGGGCCCTACGAGCAGTACTTC.

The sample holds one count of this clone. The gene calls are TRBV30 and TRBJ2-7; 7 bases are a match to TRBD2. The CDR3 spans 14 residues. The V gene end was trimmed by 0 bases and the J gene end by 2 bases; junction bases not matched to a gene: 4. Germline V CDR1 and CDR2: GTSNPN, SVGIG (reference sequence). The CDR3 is CAWSVSSGAYEQYF. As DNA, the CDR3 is TGTGCCTGGAGTGTTTCCAGCGGGGCCTACGAGCAGTACTTC.

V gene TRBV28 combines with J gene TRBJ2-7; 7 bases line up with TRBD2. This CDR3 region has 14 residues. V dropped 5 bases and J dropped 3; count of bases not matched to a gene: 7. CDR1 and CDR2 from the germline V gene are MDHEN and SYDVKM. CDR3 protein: CASSPRDYDYEQYF. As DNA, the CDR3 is TGTGCCAGCAGTCCTAGGGACTACGACTACGAGCAGTACTTC.

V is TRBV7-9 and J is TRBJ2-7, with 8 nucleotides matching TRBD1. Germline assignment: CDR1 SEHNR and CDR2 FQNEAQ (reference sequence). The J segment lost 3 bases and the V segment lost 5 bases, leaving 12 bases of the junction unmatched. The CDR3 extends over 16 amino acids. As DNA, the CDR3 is TGTGCCAGCAGCCCGTTCCAGGGGGCCCTTTACTACGAGCAGTACTTC. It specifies CASSPFQGALYYEQYF.

For the CDR3, the DNA is TGTGCCAGCAGTGATGGCACCTATGGCTACACCTTC. It specifies CASSDGTYGYTF. This rearrangement joins TRBV6-1 to TRBJ1-2; no clear D. From germline, CDR1 is MNHNS and CDR2 SASEGT. This CDR3 has 12 residues. The germline V and J ends were trimmed by 3 bases and 4 bases, with 6 bases remaining between them.

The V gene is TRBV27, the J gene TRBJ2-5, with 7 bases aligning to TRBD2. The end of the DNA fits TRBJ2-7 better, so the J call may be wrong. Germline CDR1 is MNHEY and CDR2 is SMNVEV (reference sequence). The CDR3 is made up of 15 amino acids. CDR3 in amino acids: CASSLVAGAGYEQYF. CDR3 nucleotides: TGTGCCAGCAGTTTAGTTGCGGGAGCGGGGTACGAGCAGTACTTC.

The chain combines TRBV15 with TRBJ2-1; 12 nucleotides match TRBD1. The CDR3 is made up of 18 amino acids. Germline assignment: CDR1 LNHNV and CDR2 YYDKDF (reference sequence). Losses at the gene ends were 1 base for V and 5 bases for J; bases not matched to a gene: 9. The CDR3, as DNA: TGTGCCACCAGCAGAGTTCGGGGACAGGGGGCGAAACACAATGAGCAGTTCTTC. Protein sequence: CATSRVRGQGAKHNEQFF.

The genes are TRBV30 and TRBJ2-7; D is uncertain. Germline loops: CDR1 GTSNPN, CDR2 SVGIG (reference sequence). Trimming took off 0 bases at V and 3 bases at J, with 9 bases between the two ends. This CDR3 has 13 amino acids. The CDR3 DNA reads TGTGCCTGGAGTGTTAGTCTAAACTACGAGCAGTACTTC. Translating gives CAWSVSLNYEQYF.

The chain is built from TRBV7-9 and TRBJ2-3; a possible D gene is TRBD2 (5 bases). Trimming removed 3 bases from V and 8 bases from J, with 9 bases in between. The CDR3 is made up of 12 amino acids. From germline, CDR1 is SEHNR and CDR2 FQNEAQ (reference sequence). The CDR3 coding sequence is TGTGCCAGCAGCTTTTTTGGGAGTACGCAGTATTTT. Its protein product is CASSFFGSTQYF.

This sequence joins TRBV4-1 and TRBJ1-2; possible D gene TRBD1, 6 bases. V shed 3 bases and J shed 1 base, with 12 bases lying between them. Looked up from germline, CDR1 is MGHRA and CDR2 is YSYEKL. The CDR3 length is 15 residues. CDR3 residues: CASSQEGQSNYGYTF. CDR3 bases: TGCGCCAGCAGCCAGGAAGGACAGAGTAACTATGGCTACACCTTC.

The CDR3 sequence is CASSPRLAARAYEQYF. The CDR3 DNA sequence: TGTGCCAGCAGCCCCCGACTAGCGGCACGGGCCTACGAGCAGTACTTC. The chain employs TRBV21-1 and TRBJ2-7; TRBD2 is taken as the D call from the table, unchecked against the DNA. TRBV21-1 is given as a pseudogene. The CDR3 length is 16 residues.

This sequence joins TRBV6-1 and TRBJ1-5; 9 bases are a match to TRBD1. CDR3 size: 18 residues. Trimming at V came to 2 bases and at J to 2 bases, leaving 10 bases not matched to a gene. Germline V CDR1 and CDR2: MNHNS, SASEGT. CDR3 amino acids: CASSEKKRDRVGNQPQHF. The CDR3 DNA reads TGTGCCAGCAGTGAAAAGAAACGGGACAGGGTTGGCAATCAGCCCCAGCATTTT.